Each of the 26 T cell receptor beta chains below was sequenced from the same sample in a study of blood T cells in healthy people across ages. It was with a sample-barcoded 5' primer and a J-beta primer mix that a second PCR of about 7 to 12 cycles was run. TCRdb analysed the 5' RACE reads with MiXCR anew, one entry per CDR3 protein. The sample yields just under 900,000 distinct CDR3 sequences, under 35% seen once. Specimen: blood. The source of these receptors is an elderly woman in good health.

This clonotype was recorded many times. The chain is built from TRBV20-1 and TRBJ2-7, with 9 bases identical to TRBD2. CDR1 is DFQATT, CDR2 SNEGSKA, per germline (reference sequence). The CDR3 has 14 residues. With V trimmed by 6 bases and J by 0 bases, 6 bases remained unmatched. The CDR3 coding sequence is TGCAGTGCCCCCTTTAGCGGGGGCTCCTACGAGCAGTACTTC. Translated, it gives CSAPFSGGSYEQYF.

A few counts support this clonotype. The gene calls are TRBV6-1 and TRBJ2-7, with TRBD2 matching over 8 bases. J was trimmed by 2 bases and V by 1 base; bases with no gene match: 4. The CDR3 length is 15 residues. Per germline, CDR1 MNHNS and CDR2 SASEGT. CDR3 sequence (DNA): TGTGCCAGCAGTGAAGGTGCGGGGGGAGCCTACGAGCAGTACTTC. Translation: CASSEGAGGAYEQYF.

The CDR3 reads CSAKLTGGGYTF. For the CDR3, the DNA is TGCAGTGCTAAGCTGACAGGGGGTGGTTACACCTTC. The V and J genes are TRBV20-1 and TRBJ1-2, with 9 nucleotides matching TRBD1. The V segment lost 4 bases and the J segment 11 bases; nucleotides outside the gene matches: 8. Looked up from germline, CDR1 is DFQATT and CDR2 is SNEGSKA (reference sequence). The CDR3 length is 12 residues.

This clonotype was counted many times. The rearrangement links TRBV5-1 to TRBJ2-3, with 8 bases aligning to TRBD1. CDR3 length: 15 residues. Germline V CDR1 and CDR2: SGHRS, YFSETQ. Trimming at V came to 5 bases and at J to 1 base, leaving 6 bases not matched to a gene. The CDR3 sequence is CASRRGQARTDTQYF. In nucleotides, the CDR3 is TGCGCCAGCAGACGGGGACAGGCGCGCACAGATACGCAGTATTTT. Combining the CDR3 with reference TRBV5-1 and TRBJ2-3 gives the whole variable domain KAGVTQTPRYLIKTRGQQVTLSCSPISGHRSVSWYQQTPGQGLQFLFEYFSETQRNKGNFPGRFSGRQFSNSRSEMNVSTLELGDSALYLCASRRGQARTDTQYFGPGTRLTVL.

For this clonotype: A single base separates this from a much larger clone, so it may be a read error. The rearrangement joins TRBV28 to TRBJ2-6, with TRBD1 identical over 9 bases. Germline CDR1 reads MDHEN; CDR2 reads SYDVKM. This CDR3 region has 16 residues. The CDR3 coding sequence is TGTGCCAGCACCACAGGGGGCGCGGCTGGGGCCAACGTCCCGACTTTC. It is translated as CASTTGGAAGANVPTF.

This clonotype was found a few times. The rearrangement links TRBV7-9 to TRBJ1-1; D might be TRBD1 (6 bases). V was trimmed by 5 bases and J by 5 bases, leaving 12 bases between them. Germline V lookup: CDR1 SEHNR, CDR2 FQNEAQ (reference sequence). This CDR3 is built from 13 residues. The CDR3 nucleotides are TGTGCCAGCAGCCCCCGAAGGGGGACTGAAGCTTTCTTT. As protein: CASSPRRGTEAFF.

The J gene is TRBJ2-2, the V gene TRBV4-1; D is unresolved. V shed 7 bases and J shed 3 bases, with 6 bases lying between them. Germline V gene lookup returns CDR1 MGHRA and CDR2 YSYEKL. There are 12 residues in the CDR3. In DNA, the CDR3 is TGCGCCAGCAAGGCTGACACCGGGGAGCTGTTTTTT. It encodes CASKADTGELFF.

In this sample, this clonotype turned up a few times. This rearrangement joins TRBV7-2 to TRBJ1-1; D perhaps matches TRBD1 (5 bases). The ends were cut back, 4 bases at V and 7 bases at J, with 16 bases in the middle. In germline, CDR1 is SGHTA, CDR2 FQGNSA. CDR3 length equals 14 residues. The CDR3: CASSSNRDRLEAFF. CDR3 nucleotides: TGTGCCAGCAGCTCCAACCGGGACCGCCTTGAAGCTTTCTTT. Using reference TRBV7-2 and TRBJ1-1 for the parts outside the CDR3, the full variable domain is GAGVSQSPSNKVTEKGKDVELRCDPISGHTALYWYRQSLGQGLEFLIYFQGNSAPDKSGLPSDRFSAERTGGSVSTLTIQRTQQEDSAVYLCASSSNRDRLEAFFGQGTRLTVV.

As concerns this clonotype: A much larger clone sits a single nucleotide away, making a read error possible. This chain joins TRBV9 and TRBJ2-6; weak D call: TRBD1 (5 bases). Germline V lookup: CDR1 SGDLS, CDR2 YYNGEE. The CDR3 runs to 15 residues. CDR3 coding DNA: TGTGCCAGCAGCGTAGTCCTCGCTGGGGCCAACGCCCTGACTTTC. This translates into CASSVVLAGANALTF.

This rearrangement joins TRBV6-2 or TRBV6-3 to TRBJ2-7, with 7 positions matching TRBD1. The CDR3 length is 13 residues. Per the germline V gene, CDR1 is MNHEY and CDR2 is SVGEGT. After removal of 6 bases from V and 7 bases from J, the junction contained 9 bases not matched to a gene. The CDR3 spells CASRSDRADEQYF. CDR3 nucleotides: TGTGCCAGCAGATCCGACAGGGCCGATGAGCAGTACTTC.

In this sample, this clonotype turned up once. One end of the junction is discordant with germline, which a read error may explain. This chain links TRBV11-2 with TRBJ1-1; D gene uncertain. CDR3 length: 13 amino acids. The germline V gene has CDR1 SGHAT and CDR2 FQNNGV. The CDR3 region has the DNA TGTGCCAACAGCTTTCGAGGGAACACTGAAGCTTTCTTT. It codes for CANSFRGNTEAFF.

This clonotype was seen repeatedly, ten times or more. The chain has TRBV12-3 or TRBV12-4 and TRBJ2-1; D call uncertain. V gave up 1 base and J gave up 2 bases, with 9 bases separating them. The CDR3 length is 15 residues. The DNA of the CDR3 is TGTGCCAGCAGTTTAGAAGGTCTTCCCTACAATGAGCAGTTCTTC. Its protein is CASSLEGLPYNEQFF.

In this sample, this clonotype turned up many times. The chain employs TRBV5-1 and TRBJ1-1; no reliable D call. Trimming left V 4 bases short and J 4 bases short, with 8 bases between. This CDR3 contains 12 residues. Germline V lookup: CDR1 SGHRS, CDR2 YFSETQ. This CDR3 is CASSEGGTEAFF. The DNA of the CDR3 is TGCGCCAGCAGCGAAGGAGGCACTGAAGCTTTCTTT.

The J gene is TRBJ1-5, the V gene TRBV20-1; D unresolved. The CDR3 length is 15 residues. V lost 3 bases and J lost 0, with 12 bases in between. Germline V gene data show CDR1 as DFQATT and CDR2 as SNEGSKA (reference sequence). The CDR3 loop reads CSASGGFFSNQPQHF. The DNA for the CDR3 is TGCAGTGCTAGTGGTGGATTCTTTAGCAATCAGCCCCAGCATTTT.

This clonotype was counted at least ten times. The rearrangement uses TRBV7-2 and TRBJ1-1, with D tentatively TRBD1 (6 bases). V lost 5 bases to trimming and J lost 9 bases, with 22 bases between them. Germline CDR1 reads SGHTA; CDR2 reads FQGNSA. This CDR3 has 15 residues. The CDR3 nucleotides read TGTGCCAGCAGCCCAAGACAGGACTTGGGGAGGAAAGCTTTCTTT. It encodes CASSPRQDLGRKAFF.

In its sample, this clonotype was seen many times. The V and J genes are TRBV5-4 and TRBJ2-5; unclear D gene. CDR1 and CDR2 (germline): SGHNT, YYREEE (reference sequence). CDR3 length: 13 amino acids. V was clipped by 4 bases and J by 5 bases, with 12 bases between them. This chain's CDR3 is CASSQPLFETQYF. The CDR3 coding sequence is TGTGCCAGCAGCCAGCCACTATTCGAGACCCAGTACTTC.

This clonotype was detected only a few times. This chain links TRBV4-3 with TRBJ1-6; a weak D match, TRBD1 (6 bases). There are 17 residues in the CDR3. CDR1 LGHNA and CDR2 YSLEER come from the germline V gene. V gave up 0 bases and J gave up 3 bases, with 12 bases separating them. CDR3 sequence reads: CASSQDLVGGYNSPLHF. The CDR3 nucleotides are TGCGCCAGCAGCCAAGATCTCGTAGGGGGCTATAATTCACCCCTCCACTTT.

Ten or more counts support this clonotype. The gene calls are TRBV5-1 and TRBJ2-1; the D is unclear. The V end was cut by 6 bases, the J end by 0 bases, with 13 bases between. The CDR3 loop spans 15 amino acids. Germline CDR1 SGHRS, CDR2 YFSETQ. The CDR3 coding sequence is TGCGCCAGCAATTTCCCCGAAAGCTCCTACAATGAGCAGTTCTTC. Amino acid sequence: CASNFPESSYNEQFF.

The chain is built from TRBV20-1 and TRBJ1-1; no reliable D call. V lost 2 bases and J lost 5, with 12 bases in between. The CDR3 length is 13 residues. Looked up from germline, CDR1 is DFQATT and CDR2 is SNEGSKA (reference sequence). The CDR3 DNA is TGCAGTGCTAGACCCAAAGTAGGAACTGAAGCTTTCTTT. Translation gives CSARPKVGTEAFF.

This clonotype was detected only once. This chain uses TRBV11-1 with TRBJ2-5; no definite D call. The DNA end lines up better with TRBJ2-7; the J call may be wrong. This CDR3 is built from 14 residues. Germline CDR1 reads SGHAT; CDR2 reads FQDESV (reference sequence). The CDR3 here is CASSLNVVAAEQYF. CDR3 nucleotide sequence: TGTGCCAGCAGCTTAAACGTAGTGGCAGCCGAGCAGTACTTC.

The chain couples TRBV12-3 or TRBV12-4 to TRBJ1-3; D is perhaps TRBD1 (6 bases). V lost 7 bases to trimming and J lost 2 bases, with 9 bases between them. The CDR3 contains 13 residues. The CDR3 DNA reads TGTGCCAGCAACGAGGGGGCTGGAAACACCATATATTTT. As protein: CASNEGAGNTIYF.

Notes on this clonotype: A much larger clone lies a single base off, so this may be a read error. The CDR3 does not close with the conserved phenylalanine or tryptophan, likely indicating a read error. The rearrangement uses TRBV5-5 and TRBJ2-1, with 9 positions matching TRBD1. The CDR3 runs 15 residues. Trimming cost V 6 bases and J 7 bases; bases outside gene matches: 11. The germline V gene has CDR1 SGHKS and CDR2 YYEKEE (reference sequence). For the CDR3, the DNA is TGTGCCAGCACCGCCGGGACAGGGTCTGTAAATGAGCAGTTCTGC. This codes for CASTAGTGSVNEQFC.

This clonotype was picked up many times. The CDR3 nucleotides are TGTGCCACCAGTGATACGGGCAGGAAATCCTACAATGAGCAGTTCTTC. Amino acids: CATSDTGRKSYNEQFF. V and J are TRBV24-1 and TRBJ2-1, with D hard to call. The CDR3 loop spans 16 amino acids. Germline values: CDR1 KGHDR, CDR2 SFDVKD. V was pared by 3 bases and J by 1 base, with 12 bases between.

A note on this clonotype: Since a much larger clone is just one base distant, this may be a read error. CDR3 coding DNA: TGTGCCAGCAGCTTGCAGGGGGCGCGGGGGGAGCAGTACTTC. Its protein product is CASSLQGARGEQYF. This sequence joins TRBV7-2 and TRBJ2-5; D is tentatively TRBD1 or TRBD2 (8 bases each). This CDR3 spans 14 amino acids. The V gene's germline CDR1 is SGHTA and CDR2 FQGNSA. V lost 3 bases to trimming and J lost 11 bases, with 19 bases between them.

The chain has TRBV20-1 and TRBJ2-5; TRBD2 matches at 8 bases. From germline, CDR1 is DFQATT and CDR2 SNEGSKA (reference sequence). Trimming at V came to 7 bases and at J to 4 bases, leaving 8 bases not matched to a gene. The CDR3 extends over 13 amino acids. The DNA of the CDR3 is TGCAGTGTAAGCGGGAGTGATGTAGAGACCCAGTACTTC. Its translation: CSVSGSDVETQYF.

This clonotype was counted ten times or more. The junction departs from the called germline gene at one end, perhaps through a read error. This sequence joins TRBV7-2 and TRBJ1-2, with 8 bases matching TRBD1. CDR1 SGHTA and CDR2 FQGNSA come from the germline V gene. The CDR3 loop spans 13 amino acids. CDR3: CASSPDRARGYTF. Written as DNA, the CDR3 is TGCGCCAGCAGCCCGGACAGGGCTCGAGGCTACACCTTC.